This T cell receptor beta chain came from a study of shared clonotypes between healthy human individuals. Study at large: Donors, aged 18 to 49, were a couple of women and three men. Regarding the study as a whole: The diversity represented, both genetic and in exposure history, was limited by few donors.

This CDR3 is built from 15 residues. The V gene's germline CDR1 is SGHTA and CDR2 FQGTGA. Trimming left V 4 bases short and J 3 bases short, with 13 bases between. Template for every sorted-subset replicate PCR totaled 150 to 250 ng DNA, around 32,000 T cell genomes. Measured with immunoSEQ multiplex PCR; TCRdb has only the in-frame clones, and not every one. Seen here are 2 million to 2.5 million clones, approximately 94% observed once, and the top ten hold approximately 0.13%. Healthy and HIV-negative, the adult donors had no recent acute infections or vaccinations. For this clone: Its specificity is not known.

Input material: naive CD4+ T cells sorted from blood. Regarding subset: CD45RA+ positively selected. This sequence joins TRBV7-3 and TRBJ2-1, with D perhaps matching TRBD2 (6 bases). This receptor was obtained from a man aged 18 to 35 in good health. The CDR3 is CASSSNGLYYNEQFF. CDR3 sequence (DNA): TGTGCCAGCAGCTCAAACGGACTATACTACAATGAGCAGTTCTTC.